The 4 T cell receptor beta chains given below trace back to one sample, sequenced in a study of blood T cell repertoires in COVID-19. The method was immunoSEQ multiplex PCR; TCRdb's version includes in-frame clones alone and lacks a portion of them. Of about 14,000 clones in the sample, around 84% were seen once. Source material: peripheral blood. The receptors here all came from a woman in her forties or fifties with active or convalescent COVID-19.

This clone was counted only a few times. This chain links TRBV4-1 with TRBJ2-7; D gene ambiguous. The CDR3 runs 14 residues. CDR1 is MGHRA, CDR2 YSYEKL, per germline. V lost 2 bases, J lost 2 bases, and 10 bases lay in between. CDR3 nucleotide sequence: TGCGCCAGCAGCCAAACTTTTAACGCCTACGAGCAGTACTTC. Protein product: CASSQTFNAYEQYF.

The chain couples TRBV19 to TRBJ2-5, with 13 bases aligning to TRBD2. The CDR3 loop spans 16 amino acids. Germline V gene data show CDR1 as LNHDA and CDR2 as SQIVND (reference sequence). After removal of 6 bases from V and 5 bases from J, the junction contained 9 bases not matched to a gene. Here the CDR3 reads CASSRPGLAGAETQYF. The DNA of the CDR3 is TGTGCCAGTAGCCGTCCCGGACTAGCGGGGGCGGAGACCCAGTACTTC.

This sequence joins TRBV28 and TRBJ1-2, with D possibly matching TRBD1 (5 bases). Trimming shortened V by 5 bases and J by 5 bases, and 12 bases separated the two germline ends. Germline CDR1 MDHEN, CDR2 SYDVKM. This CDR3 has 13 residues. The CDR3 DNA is TGTGCCAGCAGTGGGGGGACCCTATATGGCTACACCTTC. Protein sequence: CASSGGTLYGYTF.

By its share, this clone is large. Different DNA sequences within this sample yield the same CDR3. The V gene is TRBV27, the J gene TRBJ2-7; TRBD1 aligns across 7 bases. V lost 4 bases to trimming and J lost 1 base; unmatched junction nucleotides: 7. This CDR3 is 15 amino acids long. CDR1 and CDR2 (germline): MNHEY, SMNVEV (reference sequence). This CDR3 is CASSSTGTNSYEQYF. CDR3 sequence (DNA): TGTGCCAGCAGTTCGACAGGGACCAATTCCTACGAGCAGTACTTC.